Listed below are T cell receptor beta chains from one sample, sequenced in a study of blood T cell repertoires in COVID-19. TCRdb's copy holds only in-frame clones and misses some; the assay was immunoSEQ multiplex PCR. The table includes roughly 260,000 clones, approximately 89% detected once. The sample comprised peripheral blood. These receptors originate from a woman between 45 and 60 years old with acute or convalescent COVID-19. CDR3s include the opening cysteine and the closing phenylalanine or tryptophan. Fields, in order: D gene, V gene, J gene, clone size, CDR3 DNA, CDR3 protein. The D gene is left open where the match is weak. The size of a clone is reported for some rows only, either as once, few or many, or as a class for expanded clones.

>TRBD2|TRBV3-1/TRBV3-2|TRBJ2-1|.
TGTGCCAGCAGCCAAGAGACTAGCGGGAGGAACAATGAGCAGTTCTTC
CASSQETSGRNNEQFF
>.|TRBV6-5|TRBJ2-7|.
TGTGCCAGCAGTTACGCAGGGCAGCAGTACTTC
CASSYAGQQYF
>TRBD1|TRBV6-4|TRBJ2-3|.
TGTGCCAGCAGTAAAAGGACAGGGCTAGATACGCAGTATTTT
CASSKRTGLDTQYF
>TRBD1|TRBV7-9|TRBJ2-7|.
TGTGCCAGCAGACCACCAGGGGGCTTCGGCGAGCAGTACTTC
CASRPPGGFGEQYF
>TRBD1|TRBV9|TRBJ1-2|.
TGTGCCAGCAGCGCCGGGGGCCGTACAGACAGGGCGGAGGCTGGCTACACCTTC
CASSAGGRTDRAEAGYTF
>.|TRBV3-1/TRBV3-2|TRBJ2-2|.
TGTGCCAGCAGCCAAGCCGGGGAAACCGGGGAGCTGTTTTTT
CASSQAGETGELFF
>TRBD1|TRBV6-5|TRBJ2-3|few
TGTGCCAGCAGGACAGGGGGTGCAGATACGCAGTATTTT
CASRTGGADTQYF
>.|TRBV5-1|TRBJ1-4|.
TGCGCCAGCAGCTTGGGTGTAGAGAGTGAAAAACTGTTTTTT
CASSLGVESEKLFF
>TRBD1|TRBV13|TRBJ2-5|.
TGTGCCAGCAGCGGCGACAGGGGGCTGTGGGAGACCCAGTACTTC
CASSGDRGLWETQYF
>.|TRBV7-9|TRBJ2-7|few
TGTGCCAGCAGCGCGGGAACCTCCTACGAGCAGTACTTC
CASSAGTSYEQYF
>.|TRBV28|TRBJ2-1|few
TGTGCCAGCAGTTTATCACGGGCGCAGGGCTCCTACAATGAGCAGTTCTTC
CASSLSRAQGSYNEQFF
>.|TRBV19|TRBJ1-3|.
TGTGCCAGTAGTCGAGGGAATGGAAACACCATATATTTT
CASSRGNGNTIYF
>TRBD2|TRBV11-2|TRBJ2-3|.
TGTGCCAGCAGCTCCCCTAGCGGACTAAGCACAGATACGCAGTATTTT
CASSSPSGLSTDTQYF
>.|TRBV4-1|TRBJ2-3|.
TGCGCCAGCAGCCGAGGGGGAGTCCGCCAAATCACAGATACGCAGTATTTT
CASSRGGVRQITDTQYF